Sequencing of this T cell receptor beta chain was carried out in a study of CD8 T cells in ankylosing spondylitis. TCRdb processed the 5' RACE reads anew with MiXCR; each CDR3 protein has one entry. The sample carries around 100,000 distinct CDR3 sequences, around 24% recorded once. The CDR3 is 14 amino acids. Germline assignment: CDR1 SGHTA and CDR2 FQGNSA. The ends were cut back, 0 bases at V and 1 base at J, with 7 bases in the middle. The sequence was collected from a male donor with ankylosing spondylitis. The rearrangement uses TRBV7-2 and TRBJ2-7; D is unresolved. Input material: synovial fluid, either unsorted or a sorted T cell fraction (not recorded which). CDR3 loop: CASSLAYASYEQYF. In DNA form, the CDR3 reads TGTGCCAGCAGCTTAGCCTACGCGTCCTACGAGCAGTACTTC.